This entry concerns a single T cell receptor (beta chain). Germline V gene lookup returns CDR1 MNHEY and CDR2 SMNVEV (reference sequence). CDR3 length equals 16 residues. V lost 6 bases and J 3 bases, leaving 15 bases between the germline ends. TCRdb analysed the 5' RACE reads with MiXCR anew, one entry per CDR3 protein. The sample consists of 340,000 or so distinct CDR3 sequences, approximately 12% of them appearing once. The sample originates from a study of T cells after yellow fever vaccination. This specimen consisted of CD4+ T cells sorted from PBMCs, obtained 15 days after the yellow fever booster vaccination. The sequence derives from a man between 18 and 29 years old who received the YFV17D yellow fever vaccine. J is TRBJ1-6 and V is TRBV27, with D unresolved. CDR3 amino acids: CASSLHTGVYNSPLHF. In DNA form, the CDR3 reads TGTGCCAGCAGCCTCCATACGGGAGTCTATAATTCACCCCTCCACTTT.